A selection of T cell receptor beta chains follows, all from one sample in a study of blood T cell repertoires in COVID-19. Sequenced by immunoSEQ multiplex PCR; TCRdb stores in-frame clones only, minus some. The sample includes 100,000 to 150,000 clones, roughly 92% of them seen just once. Sequenced sample: peripheral blood. These TCRs come from a man aged 50 to 59 with COVID-19, enrolled during active disease. CDR3s include the opening cysteine and the closing phenylalanine or tryptophan. Fields, in order: D gene, clone size, J gene, V gene, CDR3 protein. The D gene is left open where the match is weak. Clone size is shown for a subset of rows, as once, few, many or a class of expanded clone.

d_call: TRBD2; clone_size: -; j_call: TRBJ2-3; v_call: TRBV30; cdr3_aa: CAWKLAGITDTQYF
d_call: TRBD2; clone_size: -; j_call: TRBJ2-3; v_call: TRBV4-2; cdr3_aa: CASSQTQGLDGWADTQYF
d_call: TRBD1; clone_size: once; j_call: TRBJ2-1; v_call: TRBV6-5; cdr3_aa: CASRGTANNEQFF
d_call: -; clone_size: -; j_call: TRBJ2-3; v_call: TRBV9; cdr3_aa: CASSAPLEPTDTQYF
d_call: -; clone_size: -; j_call: TRBJ1-2; v_call: TRBV28; cdr3_aa: CASSLRRSTARYGYTF
d_call: -; clone_size: -; j_call: TRBJ2-3; v_call: TRBV5-1; cdr3_aa: CASMSSGSTDTQYF
d_call: TRBD2; clone_size: -; j_call: TRBJ2-1; v_call: TRBV10-2; cdr3_aa: CASRDLAGGPSGEQFF
d_call: TRBD1; clone_size: -; j_call: TRBJ2-5; v_call: TRBV28; cdr3_aa: CASSRGRGETQYF
d_call: TRBD1; clone_size: -; j_call: TRBJ2-7; v_call: TRBV9; cdr3_aa: CASSVGGQGAHEQYF
d_call: -; clone_size: -; j_call: TRBJ2-2; v_call: TRBV19; cdr3_aa: CASSDRPNTGELFF
d_call: TRBD2; clone_size: -; j_call: TRBJ2-3; v_call: TRBV7-2; cdr3_aa: CASSRTSGRSTDTQYF
d_call: TRBD2; clone_size: -; j_call: TRBJ2-1; v_call: TRBV15; cdr3_aa: CATSKSSGGYNEQFF
d_call: TRBD1; clone_size: -; j_call: TRBJ1-6; v_call: TRBV23-1; cdr3_aa: CASSQSGQGHSPLHF
d_call: TRBD1; clone_size: -; j_call: TRBJ1-1; v_call: TRBV5-5; cdr3_aa: CASSHTGDSTEAFF
d_call: -; clone_size: -; j_call: TRBJ2-1; v_call: TRBV27; cdr3_aa: CASIPRGLRNEQFF